These 4 T cell receptor beta chains share one sample of origin, sequenced in a study of blood T cell repertoires in COVID-19. Method: immunoSEQ multiplex PCR; TCRdb's copy keeps in-frame clones and lacks some. This table has 200,000 to 300,000 clones, about 90% appearing once. Sequencing used peripheral blood. The receptors here all came from a woman aged 30 to 39 who had recovered from COVID-19.

Note on this clone: Other DNA sequences in this sample translate to the same CDR3. The V call is TRBV6-5, the J call TRBJ1-2, with TRBD1 matching over 10 bases. Germline V gene sequence: CDR1 MNHEY, CDR2 SVGAGI. Trimming removed 0 bases from V and 6 bases from J; junction bases left unmatched: 1. This CDR3 region has 14 residues. As DNA, the CDR3 is TGTGCCAGCAGTTACTCGACAGGGGGCGATGGCTACACCTTC. This translates into CASSYSTGGDGYTF.

The chain combines TRBV7-6 with TRBJ2-3; 7 positions match TRBD1. Germline V lookup: CDR1 SGHVS, CDR2 FNYEAQ. Germline trimming cut 10 bases from V and 4 bases from J; bases unmatched to any gene: 11. This CDR3 comprises 14 residues. The CDR3 DNA sequence: TGTGCCATACTCCCACGGACAGGCTCAGATACGCAGTATTTT. It encodes CAILPRTGSDTQYF.

The chain uses TRBV5-4 and TRBJ2-5; D might be TRBD2 (6 bases). Trimming stripped 4 bases from V and 3 bases from J, with 22 bases between. From germline, CDR1 is SGHNT and CDR2 YYREEE (reference sequence). This CDR3 has 17 amino acids. CDR3 sequence: CASSLGGLLPNKETQYF. Here the CDR3 DNA reads TGTGCCAGCAGCCTGGGGGGACTCCTCCCTAACAAAGAGACCCAGTACTTC.

This clone was counted at least ten times. V and J are TRBV19 and TRBJ2-3; D unclear. Trimming removed 1 base from V and 2 bases from J, with 13 bases in between. The CDR3 runs to 16 residues. Germline CDR1 reads LNHDA; CDR2 reads SQIVND (reference sequence). The CDR3 nucleotides are TGTGCCAGTAGTATAGGACTCCCCCATTCCACAGATACGCAGTATTTT. Its translation: CASSIGLPHSTDTQYF.